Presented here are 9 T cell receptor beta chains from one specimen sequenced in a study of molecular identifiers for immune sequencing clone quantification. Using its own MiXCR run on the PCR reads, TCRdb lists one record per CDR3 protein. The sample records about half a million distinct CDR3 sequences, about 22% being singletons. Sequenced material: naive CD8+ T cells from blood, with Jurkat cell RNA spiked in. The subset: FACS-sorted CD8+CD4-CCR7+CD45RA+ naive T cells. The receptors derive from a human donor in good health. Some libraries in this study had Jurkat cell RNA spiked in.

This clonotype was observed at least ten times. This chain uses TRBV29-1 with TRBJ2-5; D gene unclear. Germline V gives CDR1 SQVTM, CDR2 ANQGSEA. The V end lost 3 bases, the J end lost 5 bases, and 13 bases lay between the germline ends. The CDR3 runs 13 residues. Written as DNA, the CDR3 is TGCAGCGTTGACGGCCCCCGGCAGGAGACCCAGTACTTC. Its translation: CSVDGPRQETQYF.

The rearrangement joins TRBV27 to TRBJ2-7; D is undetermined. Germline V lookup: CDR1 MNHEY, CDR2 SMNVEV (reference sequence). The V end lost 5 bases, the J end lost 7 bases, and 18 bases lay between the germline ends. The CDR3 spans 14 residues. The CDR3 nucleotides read TGTGCCAGCAGTAAGGGAACAGACCTTAGGGAGCAGTACTTC. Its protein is CASSKGTDLREQYF.

The CDR3 here is CASSLYLPRGLAARDEQFF. The CDR3 DNA follows: TGCGCCAGCAGCCTTTACCTACCCCGTGGACTAGCGGCCCGTGATGAGCAGTTCTTC. This chain joins TRBV4-1 and TRBJ2-1; 10 bases match TRBD2. The length of the CDR3 is 19 residues. V was pared by 4 bases and J by 8 bases, with 20 bases of the junction left unmatched. Germline V gene sequence: CDR1 MGHRA, CDR2 YSYEKL.

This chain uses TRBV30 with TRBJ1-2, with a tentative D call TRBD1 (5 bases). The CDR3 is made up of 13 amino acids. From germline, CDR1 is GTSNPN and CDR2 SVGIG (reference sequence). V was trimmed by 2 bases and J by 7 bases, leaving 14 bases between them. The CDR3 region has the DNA TGTGCCTGGAGTTCCTTGGGGCTCGGTGGCTACACCTTC. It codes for CAWSSLGLGGYTF.

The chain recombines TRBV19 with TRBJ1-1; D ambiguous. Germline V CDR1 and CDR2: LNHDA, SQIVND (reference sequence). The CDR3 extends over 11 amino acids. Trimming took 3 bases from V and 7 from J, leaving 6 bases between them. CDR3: CASSILSEAFF. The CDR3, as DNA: TGTGCCAGTAGTATTTTAAGTGAAGCTTTCTTT.

CDR3 sequence (DNA): TGTGCCAGTACCCTAGGGGGGGAATCGGACTCTGAAGCTTTCTTT. The encoded protein is CASTLGGESDSEAFF. This sequence joins TRBV19 and TRBJ1-1, with a possible D match to TRBD1 (6 bases). The V end lost 7 bases, the J end lost 6 bases, and 21 bases lay between the germline ends. CDR1 and CDR2 (germline): LNHDA, SQIVND (reference sequence). The CDR3 spans 15 residues. Complete variable domain (other parts from reference TRBV19 and TRBJ1-1): DGGITQSPKYLFRKEGQNVTLSCEQNLNHDAMYWYRQDPGQGLRLIYYSQIVNDFQKGDIAEGYSVSREKKESFPLTVTSAQKNPTAFYLCASTLGGESDSEAFFGQGTRLTVV.

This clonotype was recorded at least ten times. This CDR3 reads CASSSGTSYEQYF. For the CDR3, the DNA is TGTGCCAGCAGTTCCGGGACCTCCTACGAGCAGTACTTC. The rearrangement uses TRBV27 and TRBJ2-7; D assignment may be TRBD1 or TRBD2 (5 bases each). Per the germline V gene, CDR1 is MNHEY and CDR2 is SMNVEV (reference sequence). V gave up 4 bases and J gave up 0 bases, with 7 bases separating them. The CDR3 consists of 13 residues.

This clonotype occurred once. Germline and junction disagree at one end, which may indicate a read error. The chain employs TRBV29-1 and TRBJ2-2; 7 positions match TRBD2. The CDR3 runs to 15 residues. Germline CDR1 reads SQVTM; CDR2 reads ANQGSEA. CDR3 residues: CSVELADKNTRELFF. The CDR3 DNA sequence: TGCAGCGTTGAACTAGCGGACAAGAACACCAGGGAGCTGTTTTTT.

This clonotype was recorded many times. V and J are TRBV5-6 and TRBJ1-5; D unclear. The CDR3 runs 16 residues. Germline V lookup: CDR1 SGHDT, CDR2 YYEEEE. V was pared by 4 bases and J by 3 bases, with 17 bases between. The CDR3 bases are TGTGCCAGCAGCCTGGGCCCCCGCTATAACAATCAGCCCCAGCATTTT. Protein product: CASSLGPRYNNQPQHF.